This is a list of T cell receptor beta chains from one sample in a study of early T cells in non-severe SARS-CoV-2 infection. TCRdb re-derived calls from the 5' RACE reads in MiXCR, one entry per CDR3 protein. The sample consists of about 25,000 distinct CDR3 sequences, around 5.8% of them appearing once. Sequences were obtained from whole blood. These receptors all come from an adult who was a healthcare worker with PCR-confirmed SARS-CoV-2 infection or an uninfected control (not recorded which). CDR3s leave out the opening cysteine and the closing phenylalanine or tryptophan. The order of the fields is V gene, J gene, CDR3 protein.

V gene: TRBV29-1
J gene: TRBJ2-5
CDR3 protein: SIKDRAFETQY

V gene: TRBV6-2/TRBV6-3
J gene: TRBJ2-3
CDR3 protein: ASSARSGGDTQY

V gene: TRBV7-9
J gene: TRBJ2-7
CDR3 protein: ASSPAVTGTGGTYEQY

V gene: TRBV7-2
J gene: TRBJ2-3
CDR3 protein: ASSFSAATDTQY

V gene: TRBV20-1
J gene: TRBJ2-7
CDR3 protein: SASSGGGYEQY

V gene: TRBV6-5
J gene: TRBJ1-2
CDR3 protein: ASSGTGGNYGYT

V gene: TRBV6-6
J gene: TRBJ1-4
CDR3 protein: ASSYGTTNEKLF

V gene: TRBV27
J gene: TRBJ1-2
CDR3 protein: ASTTTYGYT

V gene: TRBV28
J gene: TRBJ1-6
CDR3 protein: ASSLYGRGAYNSPLH

V gene: TRBV6-5
J gene: TRBJ2-2
CDR3 protein: ASRGGRDTGELF

V gene: TRBV19
J gene: TRBJ2-1
CDR3 protein: ASSIGGYNEQF

V gene: TRBV5-1
J gene: TRBJ2-1
CDR3 protein: ASNREWNEQF

V gene: TRBV28
J gene: TRBJ2-7
CDR3 protein: ASSTGPTYEQY

V gene: TRBV10-2
J gene: TRBJ1-1
CDR3 protein: ASSEFTEAF

V gene: TRBV20-1
J gene: TRBJ1-5
CDR3 protein: SARETGTGYSRPQH

V gene: TRBV19
J gene: TRBJ2-1
CDR3 protein: ASSERKEQF

V gene: TRBV11-2
J gene: TRBJ2-1
CDR3 protein: ASTAPGRASYNEQF

V gene: TRBV20-1
J gene: TRBJ1-2
CDR3 protein: SARSGGDEGYT

V gene: TRBV7-2
J gene: TRBJ1-4
CDR3 protein: ASSLGVYRDINEKLF

V gene: TRBV7-2
J gene: TRBJ1-2
CDR3 protein: ASSLPTGQNYGYT

V gene: TRBV20-1
J gene: TRBJ2-3
CDR3 protein: SATYRGPPVPSTDTQY

V gene: TRBV5-4
J gene: TRBJ2-2
CDR3 protein: ASSYYRGTGELF

V gene: TRBV7-8
J gene: TRBJ2-2
CDR3 protein: ASITSSGTGNTGELF

V gene: TRBV2
J gene: TRBJ2-3
CDR3 protein: ASRGGWTDTQY

V gene: TRBV4-2
J gene: TRBJ1-4
CDR3 protein: ASSQANSVSNEKLF

V gene: TRBV11-2
J gene: TRBJ2-5
CDR3 protein: ASSLQETQY

V gene: TRBV12-3/TRBV12-4
J gene: TRBJ2-7
CDR3 protein: ASSDQGFRAYEQY

V gene: TRBV27
J gene: TRBJ1-6
CDR3 protein: ASSPFGQGYSPLH

V gene: TRBV2
J gene: TRBJ1-1
CDR3 protein: ASSEVSRNTEAF

V gene: TRBV20-1
J gene: TRBJ2-3
CDR3 protein: SALSRDRGPDTQY

V gene: TRBV11-2
J gene: TRBJ2-7
CDR3 protein: ASSATIGGYEQY

V gene: TRBV20-1
J gene: TRBJ2-1
CDR3 protein: SARGTSGGSNEQF

V gene: TRBV7-2
J gene: TRBJ2-3
CDR3 protein: ASSPPRAGGRTDTQY

V gene: TRBV5-1
J gene: TRBJ2-1
CDR3 protein: ASFLADYNEQF

V gene: TRBV2
J gene: TRBJ1-2
CDR3 protein: ASVRDYGYT

V gene: TRBV6-6
J gene: TRBJ1-1
CDR3 protein: ASRRPGQLNTEAF

V gene: TRBV5-4
J gene: TRBJ2-3
CDR3 protein: ASSLDGGASTDTQY

V gene: TRBV20-1
J gene: TRBJ2-7
CDR3 protein: SARTGQSGEQY

V gene: TRBV12-3/TRBV12-4
J gene: TRBJ2-5
CDR3 protein: ASRTGTGGEETQY

V gene: TRBV18
J gene: TRBJ1-5
CDR3 protein: ASSPRGQPQH

V gene: TRBV20-1
J gene: TRBJ1-2
CDR3 protein: SARARDRGFSYGYT

V gene: TRBV6-6
J gene: TRBJ2-1
CDR3 protein: ASRQGDNEQF

V gene: TRBV7-2
J gene: TRBJ2-1
CDR3 protein: ASSLVWTFYNEQF

V gene: TRBV28
J gene: TRBJ1-1
CDR3 protein: ASVTRGHMNTEAF

V gene: TRBV21-1
J gene: TRBJ2-2
CDR3 protein: ASSPPSPSTGELF

V gene: TRBV7-9
J gene: TRBJ2-3
CDR3 protein: ASSFPSGSTDTQY

V gene: TRBV3-1
J gene: TRBJ2-3
CDR3 protein: ASSQFRGLGDTQY